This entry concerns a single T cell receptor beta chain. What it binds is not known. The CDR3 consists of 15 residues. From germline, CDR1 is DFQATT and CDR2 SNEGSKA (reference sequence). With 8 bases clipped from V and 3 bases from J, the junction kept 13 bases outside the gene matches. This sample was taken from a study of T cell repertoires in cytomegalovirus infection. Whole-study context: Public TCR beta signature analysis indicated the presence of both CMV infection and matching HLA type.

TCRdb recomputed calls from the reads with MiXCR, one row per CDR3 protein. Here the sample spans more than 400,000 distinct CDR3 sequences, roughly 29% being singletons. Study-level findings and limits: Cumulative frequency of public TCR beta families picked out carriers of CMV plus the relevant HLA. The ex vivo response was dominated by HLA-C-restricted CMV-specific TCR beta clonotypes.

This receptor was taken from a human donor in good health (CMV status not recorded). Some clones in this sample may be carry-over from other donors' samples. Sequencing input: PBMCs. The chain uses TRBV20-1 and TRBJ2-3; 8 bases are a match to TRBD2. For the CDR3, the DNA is TGCAGTTCCGCGGCGGGAGCGGGAGCAACAGATACGCAGTATTTT. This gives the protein CSSAAGAGATDTQYF.